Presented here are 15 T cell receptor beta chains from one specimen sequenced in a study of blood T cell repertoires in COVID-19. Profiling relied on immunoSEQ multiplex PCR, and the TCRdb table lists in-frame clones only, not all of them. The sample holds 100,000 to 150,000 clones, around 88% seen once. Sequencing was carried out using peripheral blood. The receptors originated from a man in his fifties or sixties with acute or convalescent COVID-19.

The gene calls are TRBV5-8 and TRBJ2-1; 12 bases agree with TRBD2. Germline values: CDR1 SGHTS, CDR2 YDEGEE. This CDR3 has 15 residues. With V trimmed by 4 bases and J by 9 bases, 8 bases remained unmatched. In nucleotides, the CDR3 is TGTGCCAGCAGCCTGACTAGCGGGAGTGATTTTGAGCAGTTCTTC. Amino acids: CASSLTSGSDFEQFF.

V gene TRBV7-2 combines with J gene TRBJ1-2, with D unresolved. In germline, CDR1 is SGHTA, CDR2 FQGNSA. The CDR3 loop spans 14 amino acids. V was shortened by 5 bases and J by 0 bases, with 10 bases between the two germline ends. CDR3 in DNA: TGTGCCAGCAGCCCGTCCTTAGCTAACTATGGCTACACCTTC. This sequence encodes CASSPSLANYGYTF.

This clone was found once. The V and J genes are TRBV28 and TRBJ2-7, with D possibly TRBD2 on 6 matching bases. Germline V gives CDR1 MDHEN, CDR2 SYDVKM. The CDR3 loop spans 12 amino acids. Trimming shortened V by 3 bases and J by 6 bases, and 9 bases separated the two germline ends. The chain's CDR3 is CASSFLGGEQYF. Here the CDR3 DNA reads TGTGCCAGCAGTTTTCTGGGGGGCGAGCAGTACTTC.

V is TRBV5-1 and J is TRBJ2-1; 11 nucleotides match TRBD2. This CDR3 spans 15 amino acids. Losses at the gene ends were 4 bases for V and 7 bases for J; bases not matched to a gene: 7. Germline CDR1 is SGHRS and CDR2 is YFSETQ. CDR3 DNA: TGCGCCAGCAGCCCGACTAGCGGGAATAGGAATGAGCAGTTCTTC. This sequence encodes CASSPTSGNRNEQFF.

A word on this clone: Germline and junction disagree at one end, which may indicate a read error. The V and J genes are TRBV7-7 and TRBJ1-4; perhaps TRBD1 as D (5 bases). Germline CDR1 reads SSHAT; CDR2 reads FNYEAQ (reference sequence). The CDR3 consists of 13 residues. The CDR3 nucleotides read TGTGCTAGCAGCTTGGGGCTTAATGAAAAACTGTTTTTT. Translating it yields CASSLGLNEKLFF.

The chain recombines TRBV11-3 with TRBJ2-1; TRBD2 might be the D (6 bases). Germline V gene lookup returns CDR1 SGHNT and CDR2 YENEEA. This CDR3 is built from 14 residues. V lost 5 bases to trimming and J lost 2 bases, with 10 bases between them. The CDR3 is CASSRRGTYNEQFF. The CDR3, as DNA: TGTGCCAGCAGCCGCCGGGGGACCTACAATGAGCAGTTCTTC.

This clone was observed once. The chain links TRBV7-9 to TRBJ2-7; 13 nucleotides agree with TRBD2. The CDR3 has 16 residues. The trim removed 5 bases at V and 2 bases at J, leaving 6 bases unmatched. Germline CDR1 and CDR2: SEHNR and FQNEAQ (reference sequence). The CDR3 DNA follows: TGTGCCAGCAGCGGTGGACTAGCGGGAGTTACCTACGAGCAGTACTTC. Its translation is CASSGGLAGVTYEQYF.

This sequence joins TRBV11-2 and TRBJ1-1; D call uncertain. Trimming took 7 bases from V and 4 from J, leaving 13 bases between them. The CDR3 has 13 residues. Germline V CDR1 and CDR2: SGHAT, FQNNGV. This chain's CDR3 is CASTEGRFTEAFF. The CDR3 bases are TGTGCCAGCACCGAGGGCAGATTCACTGAAGCTTTCTTT.

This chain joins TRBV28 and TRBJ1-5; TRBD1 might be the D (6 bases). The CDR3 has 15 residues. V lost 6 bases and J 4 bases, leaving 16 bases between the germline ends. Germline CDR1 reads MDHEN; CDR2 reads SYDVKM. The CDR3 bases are TGTGCCAGCAGACGAGGCGACAGGCCGAATCAGCCCCAGCATTTT. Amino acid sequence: CASRRGDRPNQPQHF.

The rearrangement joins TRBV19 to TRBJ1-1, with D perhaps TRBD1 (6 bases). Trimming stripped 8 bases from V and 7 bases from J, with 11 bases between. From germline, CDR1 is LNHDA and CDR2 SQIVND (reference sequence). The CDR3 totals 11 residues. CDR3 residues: CASQDRNEAFF. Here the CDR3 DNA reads TGTGCCAGTCAGGACAGAAATGAAGCTTTCTTT.

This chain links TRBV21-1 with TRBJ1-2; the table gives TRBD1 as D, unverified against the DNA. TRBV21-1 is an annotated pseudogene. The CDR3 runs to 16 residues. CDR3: CASSKVDREEIGGYTF. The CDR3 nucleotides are TGTGCCAGCAGCAAGGTGGACAGGGAGGAAATTGGAGGCTACACCTTC.

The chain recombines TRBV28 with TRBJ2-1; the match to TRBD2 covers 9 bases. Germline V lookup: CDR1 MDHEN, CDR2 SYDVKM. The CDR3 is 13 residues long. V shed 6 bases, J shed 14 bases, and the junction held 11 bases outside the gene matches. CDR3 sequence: CASSRSGRPGEFF. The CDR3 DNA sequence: TGTGCCAGCAGCCGTAGCGGGAGACCCGGGGAGTTCTTC.

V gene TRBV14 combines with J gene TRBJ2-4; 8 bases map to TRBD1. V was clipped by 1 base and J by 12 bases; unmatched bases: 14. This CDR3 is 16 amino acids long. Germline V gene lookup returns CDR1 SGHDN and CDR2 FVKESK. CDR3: CASSQAFVPGTGRQYF. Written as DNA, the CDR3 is TGTGCCAGCAGCCAAGCTTTCGTTCCCGGGACAGGCCGTCAGTACTTC.

CDR3 nucleotides: TGTGCCAGCAGTCAACAGAGACAGGGTATTGGGAGCAATCAGCCCCAGCATTTT. Translating gives CASSQQRQGIGSNQPQHF. The rearrangement uses TRBV6-6 and TRBJ1-5, with 7 positions matching TRBD1. V trimming: 5 bases; J trimming: 1 base; junction bases outside the gene matches: 14. This CDR3 region has 18 residues. Germline CDR1 MNHNY, CDR2 SVGAGI (reference sequence).

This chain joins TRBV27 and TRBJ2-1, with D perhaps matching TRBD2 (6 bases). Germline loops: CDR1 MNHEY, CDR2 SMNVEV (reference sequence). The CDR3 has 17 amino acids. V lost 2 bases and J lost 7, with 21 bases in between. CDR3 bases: TGTGCCAGCAGTTTACTTCCGACTAGGGCAGACCGGAATGAGCAGTTCTTC. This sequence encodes CASSLLPTRADRNEQFF.